This T cell receptor (beta chain) is drawn from a study of neurological immune-mediated disorders. Study-wide results and limits: Expansion of TCR clones was greatest in HTLV-1-associated myelopathy and smallest in multiple sclerosis, where it fell below that of healthy controls. One cluster of related CDR3 sequences contained, by phylogenetic grouping, the repertoires of 18 of 34 multiple sclerosis patients and formed a possible signature.

The CDR3 sequence is 14 residues long. Per the germline V gene, CDR1 is SNHLY and CDR2 is FYNNEI. Trimming removed 8 bases at V and 6 bases at J, with 18 bases between. Each TCR transcript was tagged with a 10-nucleotide random UMI during 5'RACE. Sequencing runs each generated in excess of 200 million TCR-beta sequences derived from 15-18 subjects. TCRdb passed the 5' RACE reads through MiXCR, listing each CDR3 protein once. The sample includes about 35,000 distinct CDR3 sequences, about 3.8% seen only once; the top ten take 2% to 2.5%. This clonotype was seen many times. Its antigen remains unidentified.

This receptor was identified in a man younger than 45 with multiple sclerosis. The chain employs TRBV2 and TRBJ2-3, with D possibly TRBD1 on 5 matching bases. The sequencing input was PBMCs. CDR3 nucleotide sequence: TGTGCCAGCCAAATGCCCTTGGCAGGGGATACGCAGTATTTT. Its protein is CASQMPLAGDTQYF.